This T cell receptor (beta chain) was recovered during a study of blood T cell repertoires in COVID-19. At the level of the study: Samples taken during acute and convalescent COVID-19 were collected in the United States, Italy and Spain. T cells, B-cell-depleted T cells, or PBMCs supplied cDNA or gDNA.

Source study methods: Amplification of reference gene primers was used by the study to estimate nucleated cell counts. Profiled with immunoSEQ multiplex PCR; TCRdb holds only in-frame clones, not every one. V and J calls and clone size follow that table, whereas D and trimming were derived from the DNA. The sample records roughly 100,000 clones, approximately 84% being singletons. This CDR3 contains 14 residues. Germline V gene sequence: CDR1 SGHTA, CDR2 FQGTGA. V lost 6 bases and J lost 0, with 8 bases in between. This clonotype was obtained from a human donor in a cohort sampled during active COVID-19. Sequenced: peripheral blood. The rearrangement joins TRBV7-3 to TRBJ2-2, with a weak D call TRBD1 (5 bases). CDR3: CASREGANTGELFF. The CDR3 coding sequence is TGTGCCAGCAGAGAAGGGGCGAACACCGGGGAGCTGTTTTTT.